A single sample gave rise to the 29 T cell receptor beta chains below, sequenced in a study of T cell repertoires in cytomegalovirus infection. TCRdb re-called the reads with MiXCR, one entry per CDR3 protein. The sample has almost 500,000 distinct CDR3 sequences, around 11% seen once. Sequencing was done on a sample of PBMCs. Every receptor here comes from a human donor in good health (CMV status not recorded). Some clones in this sample may be carry-over from other donors' samples.

This clonotype was detected only a few times. As DNA, the CDR3 is TGTGCCAGCAGTGTTAAGCCCTACGATCGGGAGCAGTACTTC. Its translation is CASSVKPYDREQYF. The chain combines TRBV6-6 with TRBJ2-7; D remains unclear. V lost 5 bases to trimming and J lost 7 bases, with 18 bases between them. The CDR3 is 14 amino acids. Germline V lookup: CDR1 MNHNY, CDR2 SVGAGI (reference sequence).

The table lists this clonotype with many counts. The V and J genes are TRBV2 and TRBJ1-1, with D possibly being TRBD1 (6 bases). This CDR3 has 13 residues. Germline loops: CDR1 SNHLY, CDR2 FYNNEI. The V end was cut by 10 bases, the J end by 0 bases, with 12 bases between. CDR3 DNA sequence: TGTGCCACCAAGGACAGCATGAACACTGAAGCTTTCTTT. Translated, it gives CATKDSMNTEAFF.

This clonotype was observed a handful of times. This chain joins TRBV29-1 and TRBJ1-1; D is possibly TRBD1 (5 bases). The CDR3 has 12 amino acids. Germline V lookup: CDR1 SQVTM, CDR2 ANQGSEA. Between the trimmed V and J ends, which lost 6 bases and 3 bases, there was a span of 11 bases. The CDR3 DNA follows: TGCAGCGTGAAAGGGGTGGACACTGAAGCTTTCTTT. Translated, it gives CSVKGVDTEAFF.

The chain has TRBV9 and TRBJ1-1; TRBD1 might be the D (5 bases). The CDR3 covers 15 residues. Per the germline V gene, CDR1 is SGDLS and CDR2 is YYNGEE. Trimming shortened V by 4 bases and J by 2 bases, and 15 bases separated the two germline ends. The CDR3 DNA reads as TGTGCCAGCAGCAAGGGTAGGACAATCAACACTGAAGCTTTCTTT. This gives the protein CASSKGRTINTEAFF.

This clonotype was found many times. J is TRBJ2-1 and V is TRBV7-9; maybe TRBD1 (6 bases). This CDR3 contains 14 residues. Trimming took 4 bases from V and 4 from J, leaving 11 bases between them. Germline assignment: CDR1 SEHNR and CDR2 FQNEAQ (reference sequence). The CDR3 protein is CASSSTGLYNEQFF. The CDR3 nucleotides are TGTGCCAGCAGCTCGACAGGCCTTTACAATGAGCAGTTCTTC.

This clonotype was detected only a few times. The chain uses TRBV6-5 and TRBJ2-1; 8 bases agree with TRBD1. J lost 4 bases, V lost 6 bases, and 8 bases had no gene match. From germline, CDR1 is MNHEY and CDR2 SVGAGI. There are 15 residues in the CDR3. The CDR3 DNA sequence: TGTGCCAGCAGCGTCGAGGGACAGGATTACAATGAGCAGTTCTTC. It translates to CASSVEGQDYNEQFF.

This clonotype was recorded at least ten times. The chain couples TRBV7-3 to TRBJ2-3, with 8 bases lining up with TRBD2. The CDR3 contains 17 residues. The ends lost 2 bases at V and 4 bases at J; junction bases unmatched: 11. Germline assignment: CDR1 SGHTA and CDR2 FQGTGA. The DNA for the CDR3 is TGTGCCAGCAGCTTATTGGGAAGGGGACTAGATTCAGATACGCAGTATTTT. This translates into CASSLLGRGLDSDTQYF.

This clonotype has a count of ten or more. V and J are TRBV7-2 and TRBJ1-5; 7 nucleotides agree with TRBD1. J gave up 4 bases and V 7 bases, and 7 bases lay outside the gene matches. The CDR3 spans 14 residues. CDR1 and CDR2 (germline): SGHTA, FQGNSA. The DNA of the CDR3 is TGTGCCAGCACCCCGGACAGGCCAAATCAGCCCCAGCATTTT. As protein: CASTPDRPNQPQHF.

The V call is TRBV28, the J call TRBJ2-6; a possible D gene is TRBD2 (5 bases). Germline CDR1 and CDR2: MDHEN and SYDVKM. This CDR3 has 20 amino acids. Between the trimmed V and J ends, which lost 5 bases and 2 bases, there was a span of 25 bases. CDR3 bases: TGTGCCAGCAGTCCGGCGGGCCCCCATTCCCCAAGGGCTGGGGCCAACGTCCTGACTTTC. Translating it yields CASSPAGPHSPRAGANVLTF.

This clonotype was observed a handful of times. The rearrangement joins TRBV11-1 to TRBJ2-7; D is unresolved. Germline CDR1 SGHAT, CDR2 FQDESV (reference sequence). Trimming pared 5 bases from V and 3 bases from J, leaving 8 bases between. CDR3 length: 12 amino acids. CDR3 region: CASSADGYEQYF. Written as DNA, the CDR3 is TGTGCCAGCAGCGCCGACGGCTACGAGCAGTACTTC.

This clonotype has a count of ten or more. The J gene is TRBJ2-3, the V gene TRBV10-3, with 12 bases fitting TRBD1. V lost 6 bases, J lost 3 bases, and 7 bases stayed unmatched. CDR1 is ENHRY, CDR2 SYGVKD, per germline. The CDR3 contains 16 residues. DNA of the CDR3: TGTGCCATCAGCGATGGGGGACAGGGGGCAACAGATACGCAGTATTTT. Translating gives CAISDGGQGATDTQYF.

This clonotype was seen many times. CDR3 nucleotide sequence: TGTGCCAGCTCACTGGATGAGGCAGATACGCAGTATTTT. It yields the protein CASSLDEADTQYF. The J gene is TRBJ2-3, the V gene TRBV18; D call uncertain. Germline V CDR1 and CDR2: KGHSH, LQKENI. The V end was cut by 4 bases, the J end by 4 bases, with 9 bases between. This CDR3 region has 13 residues.

There are many counts of this clonotype. The J gene is TRBJ2-7, the V gene TRBV28; the match to TRBD2 covers 7 bases. The germline CDR1 and CDR2 sequences are MDHEN and SYDVKM. The J segment lost 3 bases and the V segment lost 5 bases, leaving 13 bases of the junction unmatched. The CDR3 extends over 16 amino acids. CDR3 DNA: TGTGCCAGCAGTCCCCCTCAGGGCAGCGGGAACTACGAGCAGTACTTC. Its translation is CASSPPQGSGNYEQYF.

This clonotype was seen ten or more times. This chain joins TRBV7-6 and TRBJ1-5; D not resolved. CDR1 and CDR2 (germline): SGHVS, FNYEAQ. Trimming shortened V by 5 bases and J by 2 bases, and 13 bases separated the two germline ends. This CDR3 spans 15 amino acids. CDR3 nucleotides: TGTGCCAGCAGCCCCCGTTCGGAGGGCAATCAGCCCCAGCATTTT. Protein sequence: CASSPRSEGNQPQHF.

A few counts support this clonotype. At one of its ends the junction is not consistent with the germline gene, which may arise from a read error. The chain couples TRBV20-1 to TRBJ2-3, with 7 bases aligning to TRBD1. The CDR3 covers 10 residues. Per germline, CDR1 DFQATT and CDR2 SNEGSKA (reference sequence). The CDR3 reads CSTKDRAGGF. CDR3 DNA: TGCAGTACTAAAGACAGGGCTGGTGGTTTT.

This clonotype has ten or more counts. This chain connects TRBV10-3 to TRBJ2-7; TRBD2 aligns across 7 bases. The CDR3 loop spans 15 amino acids. Germline V gene lookup returns CDR1 ENHRY and CDR2 SYGVKD. With 3 bases clipped from V and 3 bases from J, the junction kept 8 bases outside the gene matches. CDR3 coding DNA: TGTGCCATCAGTGACGGGGGGACTAAAAACTACGAGCAGTACTTC. Amino acids: CAISDGGTKNYEQYF.

This clonotype was counted many times. The chain has TRBV7-2 and TRBJ2-7; 8 bases are a match to TRBD1. This CDR3 contains 15 residues. The V and J ends lost 2 bases and 2 bases, in that order; junction bases with no gene match: 5. Germline V CDR1 and CDR2: SGHTA, FQGNSA. CDR3 DNA: TGTGCCAGCAGCTTACTGCCAGGGGGCCCCTACGAGCAGTACTTC. Translated: CASSLLPGGPYEQYF.

This clonotype has ten or more counts. This chain joins TRBV4-1 and TRBJ2-6; no definite D call. V was cut by 0 bases and J by 0 bases, with 9 bases left in between. The CDR3 contains 17 residues. Germline V gene lookup returns CDR1 MGHRA and CDR2 YSYEKL. DNA of the CDR3: TGCGCCAGCAGCCAAGATGGACGGGCCTCTGGGGCCAACGTCCTGACTTTC. Protein sequence: CASSQDGRASGANVLTF.

This clonotype appeared a few times. The V gene is TRBV6-1, the J gene TRBJ2-3; no definite D call. The CDR3 consists of 14 residues. With 4 bases removed from V and 2 bases from J, the gap between germline ends came to 10 bases. CDR1 and CDR2 (germline): MNHNS, SASEGT. CDR3 coding DNA: TGTGCCAGCAGTGGGCCGGCAACCACAGATACGCAGTATTTT. Protein product: CASSGPATTDTQYF.

There are many counts of this clonotype. This chain links TRBV7-2 with TRBJ2-7, with 16 bases lining up with TRBD2. Germline V gene lookup returns CDR1 SGHTA and CDR2 FQGNSA. The CDR3 length is 16 residues. The J segment lost 5 bases and the V segment lost 5 bases, leaving 6 bases of the junction unmatched. The chain's CDR3 is CASSPGLAGGLDEQYF. CDR3 coding DNA: TGTGCCAGCAGCCCGGGACTAGCGGGAGGGCTAGACGAGCAGTACTTC.

This chain connects TRBV14 to TRBJ2-1; a weak D match, TRBD1 (6 bases). Trimming removed 0 bases from V and 12 bases from J, with 15 bases in between. The length of the CDR3 is 14 residues. The germline V gene encodes CDR1 SGHDN and CDR2 FVKESK. The CDR3 bases are TGTGCCAGCAGCCAAGACGGGACACCACGTGGGCAGTTCTTC. It codes for CASSQDGTPRGQFF.

This clonotype has ten or more counts. The CDR3 protein is CASSSQESSYNEQFF. The CDR3 coding sequence is TGTGCCAGCAGCTCCCAGGAGAGCTCCTACAATGAGCAGTTCTTC. This chain links TRBV7-6 with TRBJ2-1, with no clear D. The germline gives CDR1 SGHVS, CDR2 FNYEAQ. The CDR3 covers 15 residues. The V end was cut by 4 bases, the J end by 0 bases, with 10 bases between.

The V and J genes are TRBV20-1 and TRBJ2-4; the match to TRBD2 covers 10 bases. The trim removed 6 bases at V and 1 base at J, leaving 9 bases unmatched. The CDR3 has 16 amino acids. In germline, CDR1 is DFQATT, CDR2 SNEGSKA (reference sequence). CDR3 protein: CSAISSGRGAKNIQYF. The CDR3 DNA is TGCAGTGCCATCAGCAGCGGGAGGGGGGCCAAAAACATTCAGTACTTC.

In the case of this clonotype: At one end the junction does not follow the germline gene, possibly because of a read error. V is TRBV29-1 and J is TRBJ2-4; 9 bases match TRBD2. The germline V gene has CDR1 SQVTM and CDR2 ANQGSEA. The CDR3 extends over 14 amino acids. The CDR3 coding sequence is TGCAGCGTCCGAGGGGGACTAGCCAAAAACATTGAGTACTTC. It is translated as CSVRGGLAKNIEYF.

The chain recombines TRBV12-3 or TRBV12-4 with TRBJ2-3; D possibly corresponds to TRBD1 (7 bases). V was shortened by 8 bases and J by 4 bases, with 13 bases between the two germline ends. CDR3 length equals 13 residues. This chain's CDR3 is CASQQGGADTQYF. Here the CDR3 DNA reads TGTGCCAGCCAGCAGGGGGGTGCAGATACGCAGTATTTT.

This clonotype was seen repeatedly, ten times or more. This chain links TRBV7-9 with TRBJ2-1; tentative D call: TRBD2 (5 bases). The CDR3 has 12 amino acids. Germline V gene sequence: CDR1 SEHNR, CDR2 FQNEAQ (reference sequence). Between the trimmed V and J ends, which lost 6 bases and 5 bases, there was a span of 8 bases. CDR3 DNA: TGTGCCAGCAGGGAAGCGGACAATGAGCAGTTCTTC. Protein product: CASREADNEQFF.

This clonotype was seen ten or more times. This chain connects TRBV7-8 to TRBJ1-6; D unclear. There are 15 residues in the CDR3. The germline V gene encodes CDR1 SGHVS and CDR2 FQNEAQ. V was cut by 2 bases and J by 9 bases, with 14 bases left in between. CDR3 nucleotide sequence: TGTGCCAGCAGCTTAACGGGCGAAAAAAGTTCACCCCTCCACTTT. The encoded protein is CASSLTGEKSSPLHF.

This chain joins TRBV5-1 and TRBJ1-2, with D uncertain. The CDR3 loop spans 13 amino acids. Trimming stripped 4 bases from V and 4 bases from J, with 11 bases between. Germline CDR1 and CDR2: SGHRS and YFSETQ. CDR3 protein: CASSQTAFYGYTF. CDR3 sequence (DNA): TGCGCCAGCAGCCAGACGGCGTTCTATGGCTACACCTTC.

This clonotype was picked up a small number of times. The chain combines TRBV18 with TRBJ1-4; D may be TRBD1 (6 bases). Per germline, CDR1 KGHSH and CDR2 LQKENI. This CDR3 is built from 15 residues. Trimming removed 2 bases from V and 2 bases from J, with 9 bases in between. CDR3 sequence (DNA): TGTGCCAGCTCACCAGTACAGGGCACTAATGAAAAACTGTTTTTT. The encoded protein is CASSPVQGTNEKLFF.